These T cell receptor beta chains were read from a single sample in a study of T cells after yellow fever vaccination. TCRdb passed the 5' RACE reads through MiXCR, listing each CDR3 protein once. The profile covers more than 90,000 distinct CDR3 sequences, with 7.2% appearing a single time and 2.7% taken by the ten largest. Sequencing was performed on CD4+ T cells sorted from PBMCs, taken approximately 40 days after the first yellow fever vaccination. The receptors shown here come from a young man who received the YFV17D yellow fever vaccine. The CDR3 runs from the conserved cysteine through the conserved F or W.

>TRBJ1-3|TRBV6-1
CASSEGWGARGNTIYF
>TRBJ1-2|TRBV18
CASSDSTGSNYGYTF
>TRBJ2-3|TRBV23-1
CASSQSFIGRQGKTDTQYF
>TRBJ2-2|TRBV5-1
CASSWAPGQGNTGELFF
>TRBJ2-1|TRBV4-2
CASSHARTSGDYNEQFF
>TRBJ2-6|TRBV7-2
CASTGHPYSGANVLTF
>TRBJ2-5|TRBV4-1
CASSRTLRETQYF
>TRBJ2-5|TRBV30
CAWSGAGGETQYF
>TRBJ1-5|TRBV11-2
CASSQMGYSNQPQHF
>TRBJ1-5|TRBV7-6
CASSLTGGQPQHF
>TRBJ1-6|TRBV7-3
CASSLTSQSPLHF
>TRBJ2-3|TRBV5-4
CASSWGAADTQYF
>TRBJ1-5|TRBV27
CASSLGTAPGQPQHF
>TRBJ2-7|TRBV5-1
CASSFGANSYEQYF
>TRBJ2-4|TRBV29-1
CSVGATGTGWGGNIQYF
>TRBJ2-3|TRBV29-1
CSVAGPAGGTTDTQYF
>TRBJ2-6|TRBV3-1
CASRPFSGANVLTF
>TRBJ1-1|TRBV18
CASSPPSAGEGFF
>TRBJ1-6|TRBV20-1
CSASFVGYSYNSPLHF
>TRBJ1-5|TRBV29-1
CSVGTGAAGADQPQHF
>TRBJ2-3|TRBV20-1
CSAIRGGQGDTQYF
>TRBJ2-2|TRBV2
CASSFTSGRNTGELFF
>TRBJ2-5|TRBV23-1
CASSQSIRQQETQYF
>TRBJ2-6|TRBV12-3/TRBV12-4
CASSSRVSGANVLTF
>TRBJ1-5|TRBV27
CASSLGGGSYSNQPQHF
>TRBJ2-3|TRBV6-5
CASSYSPSGGAADTQYF
>TRBJ2-2|TRBV5-1
CASSPGWDTGELFF
>TRBJ1-6|TRBV5-4
CASSLARTGVSPLHF
>TRBJ2-3|TRBV4-3
CASSQASGGLDTQYF
>TRBJ2-1|TRBV7-8
CASSTGLIYNEQFF
>TRBJ2-1|TRBV28
CASTSGGGYNEQFF
>TRBJ2-7|TRBV7-2
CASSLIAGVAYEQYF
>TRBJ1-1|TRBV11-2
CASGIQEALGAFF
>TRBJ2-6|TRBV19
CASSISGTNSGANVLTF
>TRBJ1-4|TRBV18
CASSPPSTGGRNEKLFF
>TRBJ2-5|TRBV29-1
CSVADRGQETQYF
>TRBJ1-3|TRBV7-8
CASSLKTGSGNTIYF
>TRBJ2-3|TRBV7-9
CASSPDGGSGGTQYF
>TRBJ2-3|TRBV3-1
CASSQLGGFITDTQYF
>TRBJ2-2|TRBV10-3
CAISPGGGLDTGELFF
>TRBJ2-5|TRBV5-4
CASSLARAGAETQYF
>TRBJ2-2|TRBV6-1
CASAGDTGELFF
>TRBJ1-1|TRBV20-1
CSARWGMNTEAFF
>TRBJ1-4|TRBV12-3/TRBV12-4
CASSLRGINEKLFF
>TRBJ2-3|TRBV3-1
CASSQERGASTDTQYF
>TRBJ1-2|TRBV24-1
CATSDGTGGTIYGYTF
>TRBJ1-1|TRBV5-1
CASSPVPPNEAFF
>TRBJ1-1|TRBV12-3/TRBV12-4
CASSLQENTEAFF
>TRBJ2-1|TRBV7-2
CASSLGRGRDAYNEQFF
>TRBJ2-1|TRBV18
CASSLLQGARNEQFF
>TRBJ2-3|TRBV20-1
CSAPLAGGPGDTQYF
>TRBJ2-5|TRBV20-1
CSARAASGRETQYF
>TRBJ2-3|TRBV5-1
CASSFSGGRDTQYF
>TRBJ2-3|TRBV10-3
CASNGGMSTDTQYF
>TRBJ2-5|TRBV4-1
CASRPLLRTETQYF
>TRBJ1-2|TRBV3-1
CASTRPGGGYTF